This TCR beta chain comes out of a study of OX40 agonist ivuxolimab in advanced cancers. As for the study in general: Ivuxolimab doses were 0.01, 0.1, 0.3, 1.5, 3 or 10 mg/kg every 2 weeks. A male proportion of about 80% was recorded, with mean age about 60 years and range about 23 to 90.

Germline V gene lookup returns CDR1 SGHVS and CDR2 FQNEAQ. The CDR3 runs to 15 residues. Trimming cost V 5 bases and J 2 bases, with 13 bases left between them. Profiled with immunoSEQ multiplex PCR; TCRdb holds only in-frame clones, not every one. Of fewer than 90,000 clones detected, less than 90% appear once; the ten largest clones hold approximately 3.1%. Here the sequenced sample was CD4+ or CD8+ T cells sorted from blood, taken in a trial of the OX40 agonist ivuxolimab. J is TRBJ1-3 and V is TRBV7-8; D ambiguous. The clonotype comes from an adult with an advanced solid tumor such as melanoma, head and neck, liver or kidney cancer. The CDR3 reads CASSQVAYPGNTIYF. The CDR3 coding sequence is TGTGCCAGCAGCCAAGTCGCGTATCCTGGAAACACCATATATTTT.